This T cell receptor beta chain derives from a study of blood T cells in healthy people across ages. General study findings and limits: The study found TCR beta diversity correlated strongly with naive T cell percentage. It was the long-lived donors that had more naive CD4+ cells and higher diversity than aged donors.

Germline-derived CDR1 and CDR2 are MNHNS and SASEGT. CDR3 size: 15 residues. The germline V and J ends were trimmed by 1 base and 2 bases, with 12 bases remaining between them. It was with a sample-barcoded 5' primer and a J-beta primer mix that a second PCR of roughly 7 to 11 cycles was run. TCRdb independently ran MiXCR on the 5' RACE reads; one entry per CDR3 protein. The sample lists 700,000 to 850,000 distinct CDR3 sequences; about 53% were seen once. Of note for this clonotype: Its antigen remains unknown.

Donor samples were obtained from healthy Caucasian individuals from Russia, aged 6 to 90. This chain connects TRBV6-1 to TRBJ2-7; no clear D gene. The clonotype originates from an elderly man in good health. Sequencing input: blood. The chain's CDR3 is CASSEGPGRTYEQYF. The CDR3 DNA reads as TGTGCCAGCAGTGAAGGCCCAGGACGAACCTACGAGCAGTACTTC.